This passage covers 17 T cell receptor beta chains from one sample sequenced in a study of blood T cell repertoires in COVID-19. Here immunoSEQ multiplex PCR was the method, and the copy in TCRdb shows in-frame clones only, minus some. The data show fewer than 250,000 clones, about nine tenths seen once. Sequenced input: peripheral blood. Receptors were obtained from a man aged 45 to 65 with acute or convalescent COVID-19.

This clone occurred a few times. V usage is TRBV27 and J usage is TRBJ2-7; the D gene is possibly TRBD1 (6 bases). The CDR3 consists of 14 residues. The germline V and J ends were trimmed by 6 bases and 0 bases, with 12 bases remaining between them. Germline loops: CDR1 MNHEY, CDR2 SMNVEV (reference sequence). This chain's CDR3 is CASRTGTSSYEQYF. CDR3 in DNA: TGTGCCAGCAGGACCGGGACATCCTCCTACGAGCAGTACTTC.

CDR3 loop: CASSENRGLNTEAFF. CDR3 coding DNA: TGCGCCAGCAGTGAAAACAGGGGACTGAACACTGAAGCTTTCTTT. The chain uses TRBV10-1 and TRBJ1-1; 7 positions match TRBD1. Germline CDR1 WNHNN, CDR2 SYGVQD (reference sequence). The trim removed 3 bases at V and 0 bases at J, leaving 4 bases unmatched. The CDR3 runs 15 residues.

The CDR3 here is CASRIRRGTEAFF. In DNA, the CDR3 is TGTGCCAGCAGAATCAGGCGCGGGACTGAAGCTTTCTTT. V usage is TRBV12-3 or TRBV12-4 and J usage is TRBJ1-1; D is undetermined. This CDR3 has 13 residues. Trimming stripped 6 bases from V and 5 bases from J, with 13 bases between.

This chain uses TRBV18 with TRBJ2-1; 11 bases line up with TRBD2. Germline-derived CDR1 and CDR2 are KGHSH and LQKENI. CDR3 length: 15 amino acids. V dropped 6 bases and J dropped 9; count of bases not matched to a gene: 10. CDR3 protein: CASSLGLAGGGEQFF. In DNA form, the CDR3 reads TGTGCCAGCTCGCTCGGGCTAGCGGGGGGAGGTGAGCAGTTCTTC.

The chain is built from TRBV2 and TRBJ1-3; no firm D call. This CDR3 contains 15 residues. V was clipped by 0 bases and J by 2 bases, with 8 bases between them. CDR1 and CDR2 from the germline V gene are SNHLY and FYNNEI. The CDR3 is CASSEAGIAGNTIYF. DNA for the CDR3: TGTGCCAGCAGTGAAGCCGGGATAGCTGGAAACACCATATATTTT.

V is TRBV19 and J is TRBJ1-5; TRBD1 is a possible D gene (6 bases). This CDR3 contains 14 residues. Per germline, CDR1 LNHDA and CDR2 SQIVND (reference sequence). Trimming stripped 3 bases from V and 9 bases from J, with 15 bases between. The CDR3 protein is CASSITTGKGPQHF. In DNA form, the CDR3 reads TGTGCCAGTAGTATTACAACAGGGAAGGGGCCCCAGCATTTT.

The V gene is TRBV9, the J gene TRBJ2-1, with TRBD2 matching 12 bases. CDR1 is SGDLS and CDR2 is YYNGEE in the germline V gene. The CDR3 spans 14 residues. V was pared by 3 bases and J by 8 bases, with 3 bases of the junction left unmatched. CDR3 nucleotides: TGTGCCAGCAGCGCTAGCGGGGGGGCCGATGAGCAGTTCTTC. It translates to CASSASGGADEQFF.

This clone came up a few times. V usage is TRBV25-1 and J usage is TRBJ1-6, with D tentatively TRBD1 (5 bases). The V gene lost 5 bases and the J gene lost 2 bases, with 7 bases spanning the gap. CDR3 length equals 14 residues. CDR1 and CDR2 (germline): MGHDK, SYGVNS. CDR3 protein: CASSRGTYNSPLHF. The CDR3 nucleotides are TGTGCCAGCAGTAGGGGCACCTATAATTCACCCCTCCACTTT.

The chain carries TRBV10-3 and TRBJ2-3; 7 positions match TRBD2. V was clipped by 9 bases and J by 2 bases; unmatched bases: 14. CDR1 is ENHRY, CDR2 SYGVKD, per germline. CDR3 size: 16 residues. The CDR3 sequence: CAIDRTGGGTTDTQYF. The CDR3 bases are TGTGCCATAGATAGGACCGGGGGAGGGACCACAGATACGCAGTATTTT.

V usage is TRBV15 and J usage is TRBJ1-4; D gene uncertain. The germline V and J ends were trimmed by 6 bases and 0 bases, with 5 bases remaining between them. From germline, CDR1 is LNHNV and CDR2 YYDKDF (reference sequence). CDR3 size: 13 residues. CDR3 nucleotide sequence: TGTGCCACCAGGTCAACAACTAATGAAAAACTGTTTTTT. Its protein product is CATRSTTNEKLFF.

The chain has TRBV19 and TRBJ2-7, with TRBD1 matching over 9 bases. CDR3 length equals 13 residues. The junction had 5 bases not matched to a gene; V was cut back by 5 bases and J by 6 bases. Per the germline V gene, CDR1 is LNHDA and CDR2 is SQIVND (reference sequence). As DNA, the CDR3 is TGTGCCAGTAGTTTGACAGGGGGAGGCGAGCAGTACTTC. This gives the protein CASSLTGGGEQYF.

The V call is TRBV6-6, the J call TRBJ2-2, with D perhaps matching TRBD1 (6 bases). Germline V gene sequence: CDR1 MNHNY, CDR2 SVGAGI (reference sequence). The CDR3 has 15 amino acids. V was cut by 6 bases and J by 0 bases, with 11 bases left in between. In nucleotides, the CDR3 is TGTGCCAGCAGGCGTGGGGGCGCGAACACCGGGGAGCTGTTTTTT. Protein product: CASRRGGANTGELFF.

The chain recombines TRBV27 with TRBJ1-1; D is unresolved. CDR1 and CDR2 from the germline V gene are MNHEY and SMNVEV (reference sequence). V was cut by 4 bases and J by 8 bases, with 23 bases left in between. This CDR3 is built from 16 residues. This chain's CDR3 is CASSSLRSGSTVEAFF. The CDR3 bases are TGTGCCAGCAGTTCCCTCCGTTCCGGGAGTACCGTGGAAGCTTTCTTT.

This rearrangement joins TRBV6-6 to TRBJ1-5, with TRBD1 matching 11 bases. The CDR3 has 20 amino acids. The V and J ends lost 6 bases and 3 bases, in that order; junction bases with no gene match: 19. Germline CDR1 is MNHNY and CDR2 is SVGAGI (reference sequence). CDR3 amino acids: CASSAAVTSGGQGDNQPQHF. CDR3 DNA sequence: TGTGCCAGCAGCGCAGCAGTTACGAGTGGGGGACAGGGGGACAATCAGCCCCAGCATTTT.

The rearrangement joins TRBV11-3 to TRBJ2-3, with 13 bases fitting TRBD2. Germline loops: CDR1 SGHNT, CDR2 YENEEA. J lost 2 bases, V lost 5 bases, and 4 bases had no gene match. The CDR3 runs 16 residues. CDR3 protein: CASSVGLAGVTDTQYF. The CDR3 DNA is TGTGCCAGCAGCGTCGGACTAGCGGGGGTCACAGATACGCAGTATTTT.

The V and J genes are TRBV30 and TRBJ2-7; D assignment may be TRBD1 or TRBD2 (6 bases each). CDR3 size: 12 residues. CDR1 and CDR2 (germline): GTSNPN, SVGIG (reference sequence). Trimming removed 5 bases from V and 2 bases from J, with 10 bases in between. The DNA of the CDR3 is TGTGCCTGGGGGGGGCCTCCCTACGAGCAGTACTTC. Translated, it gives CAWGGPPYEQYF.

This rearrangement joins TRBV5-1 to TRBJ2-5; 7 bases agree with TRBD1. The V gene's germline CDR1 is SGHRS and CDR2 YFSETQ. V trimming: 4 bases; J trimming: 4 bases; junction bases outside the gene matches: 10. The CDR3 totals 15 residues. The CDR3 DNA sequence: TGCGCCAGCAGCGGACGACAGGGTTTGGGAGAGACCCAGTACTTC. This gives the protein CASSGRQGLGETQYF.